This T cell receptor beta chain stems from a study of identical twins. On this clonotype: Its antigen is still unknown.

One entry per CDR3 protein results from TCRdb running MiXCR on the 5' RACE reads. The table records hundreds of thousands of distinct CDR3 sequences, less than 25% of them present only once. The V end lost 4 bases, the J end lost 2 bases, and 11 bases lay between the germline ends. CDR1 and CDR2 (germline): SGDLS, YYNGEE. This CDR3 has 14 residues. General study results and limits: Interpretation of the results relied on cross-sectional statistical analysis and not on following the same donors. Invariant populations such as MAIT and iNKT cells could partly muddle zero-insertion analyses.

These data also formed part of another study, on T cells expressing NK-cell markers. That publication notes: The study sequenced eight donors, seven HCMV-seropositive and one seronegative. These clonotypes also led the CD3+CD56-NKG2C+ fraction in a few donors.

The chain has TRBV9 and TRBJ2-3; no firm D call. Sample: PBMCs. The sequence derives from a woman aged 18 to 35 in good health. CDR3 bases: TGTGCCAGCAGCCCCATGGGCGTCACAGATACGCAGTATTTT. It translates to CASSPMGVTDTQYF.